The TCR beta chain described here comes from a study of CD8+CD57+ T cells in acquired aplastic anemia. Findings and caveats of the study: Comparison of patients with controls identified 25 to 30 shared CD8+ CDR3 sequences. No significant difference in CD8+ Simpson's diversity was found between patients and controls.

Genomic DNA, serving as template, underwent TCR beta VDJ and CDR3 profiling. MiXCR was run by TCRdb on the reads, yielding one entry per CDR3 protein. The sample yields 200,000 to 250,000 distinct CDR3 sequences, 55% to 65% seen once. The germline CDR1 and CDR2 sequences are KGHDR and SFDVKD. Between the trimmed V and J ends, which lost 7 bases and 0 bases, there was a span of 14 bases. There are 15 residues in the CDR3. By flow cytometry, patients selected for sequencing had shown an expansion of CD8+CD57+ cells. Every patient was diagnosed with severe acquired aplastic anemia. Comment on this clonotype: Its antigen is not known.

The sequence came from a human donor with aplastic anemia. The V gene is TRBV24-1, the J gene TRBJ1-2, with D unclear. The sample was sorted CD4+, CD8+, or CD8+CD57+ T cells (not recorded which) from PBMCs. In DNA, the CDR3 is TGTGCCACCAGGAAAGGACCGGCGGCTAACTATGGCTACACCTTC. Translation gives CATRKGPAANYGYTF.